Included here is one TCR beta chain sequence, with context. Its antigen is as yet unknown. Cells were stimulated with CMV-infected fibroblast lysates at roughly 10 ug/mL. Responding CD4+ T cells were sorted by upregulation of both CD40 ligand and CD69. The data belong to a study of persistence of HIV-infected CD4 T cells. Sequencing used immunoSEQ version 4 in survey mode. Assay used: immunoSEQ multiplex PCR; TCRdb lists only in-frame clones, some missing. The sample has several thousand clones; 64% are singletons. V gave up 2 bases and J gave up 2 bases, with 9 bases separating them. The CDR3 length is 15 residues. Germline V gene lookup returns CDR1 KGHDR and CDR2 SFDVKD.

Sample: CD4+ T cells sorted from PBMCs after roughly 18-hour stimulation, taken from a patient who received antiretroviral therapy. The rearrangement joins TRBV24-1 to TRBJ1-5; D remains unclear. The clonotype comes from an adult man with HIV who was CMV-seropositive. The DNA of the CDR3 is TGTGCCACCAGTGATTCCCGGACGGGCAATCAGCCCCAGCATTTT. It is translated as CATSDSRTGNQPQHF.